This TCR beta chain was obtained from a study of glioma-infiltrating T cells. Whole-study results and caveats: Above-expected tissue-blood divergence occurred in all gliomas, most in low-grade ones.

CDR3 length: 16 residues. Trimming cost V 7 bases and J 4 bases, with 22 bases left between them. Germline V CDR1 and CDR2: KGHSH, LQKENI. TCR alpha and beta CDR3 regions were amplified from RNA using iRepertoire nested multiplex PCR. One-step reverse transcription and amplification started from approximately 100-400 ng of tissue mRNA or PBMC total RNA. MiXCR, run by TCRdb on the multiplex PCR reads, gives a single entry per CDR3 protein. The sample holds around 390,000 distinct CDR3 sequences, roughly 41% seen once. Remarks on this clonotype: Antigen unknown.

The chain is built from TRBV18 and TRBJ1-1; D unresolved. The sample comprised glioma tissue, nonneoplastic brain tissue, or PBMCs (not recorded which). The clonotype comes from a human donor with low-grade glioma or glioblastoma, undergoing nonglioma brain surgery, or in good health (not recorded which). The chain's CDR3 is CASLQLPDGFSTEAFF. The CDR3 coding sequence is TGTGCCAGCTTACAATTACCGGACGGATTTTCCACTGAAGCTTTCTTT.